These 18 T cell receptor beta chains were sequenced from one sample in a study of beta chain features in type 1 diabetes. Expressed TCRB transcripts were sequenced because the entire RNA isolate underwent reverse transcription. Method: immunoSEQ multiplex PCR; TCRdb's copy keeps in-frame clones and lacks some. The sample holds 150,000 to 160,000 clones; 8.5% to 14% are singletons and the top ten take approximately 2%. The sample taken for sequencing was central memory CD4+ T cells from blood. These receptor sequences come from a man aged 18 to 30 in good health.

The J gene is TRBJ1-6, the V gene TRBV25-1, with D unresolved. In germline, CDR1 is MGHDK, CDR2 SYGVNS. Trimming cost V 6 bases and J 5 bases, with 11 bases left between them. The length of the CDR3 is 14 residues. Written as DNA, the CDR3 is TGTGCCAGCAGCCCGGGGAAAAATAATTCACCCCTCCACTTT. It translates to CASSPGKNNSPLHF.

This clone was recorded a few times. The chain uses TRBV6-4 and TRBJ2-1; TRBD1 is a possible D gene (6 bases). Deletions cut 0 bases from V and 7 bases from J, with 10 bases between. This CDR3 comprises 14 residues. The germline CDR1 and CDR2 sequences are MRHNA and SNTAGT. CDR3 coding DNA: TGTGCCAGCAGTGACTCATCCAGGGGTAATGAGCAGTTCTTC. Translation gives CASSDSSRGNEQFF.

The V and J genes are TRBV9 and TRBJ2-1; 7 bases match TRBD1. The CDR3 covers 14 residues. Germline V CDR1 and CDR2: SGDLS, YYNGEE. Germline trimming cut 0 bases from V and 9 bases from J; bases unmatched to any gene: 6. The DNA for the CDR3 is TGTGCCAGCAGCGTAGGCTCAGGGGGTTTTGAGCAGTTCTTC. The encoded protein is CASSVGSGGFEQFF. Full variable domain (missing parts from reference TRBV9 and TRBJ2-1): DSGVTQTPKHLITATGQRVTLRCSPRSGDLSVYWYQQSLDQGLQFLIQYYNGEERAKGNILERFSAQQFPDLHSELNLSSLELGDSALYFCASSVGSGGFEQFFGPGTRLTVL.

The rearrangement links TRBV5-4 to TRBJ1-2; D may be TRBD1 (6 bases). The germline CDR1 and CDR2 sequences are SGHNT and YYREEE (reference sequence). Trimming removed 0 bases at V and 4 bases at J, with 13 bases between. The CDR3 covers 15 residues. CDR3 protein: CASSLGLDRIYGYTF. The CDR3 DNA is TGTGCCAGCAGCTTGGGCCTGGACAGAATCTATGGCTACACCTTC.

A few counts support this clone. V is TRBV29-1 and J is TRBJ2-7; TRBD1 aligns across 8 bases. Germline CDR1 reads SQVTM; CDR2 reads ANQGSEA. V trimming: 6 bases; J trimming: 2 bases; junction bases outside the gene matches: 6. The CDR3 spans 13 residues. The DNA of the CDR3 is TGCAGCGTCGGACAGGGCCCGACCTACGAGCAGTACTTC. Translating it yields CSVGQGPTYEQYF.

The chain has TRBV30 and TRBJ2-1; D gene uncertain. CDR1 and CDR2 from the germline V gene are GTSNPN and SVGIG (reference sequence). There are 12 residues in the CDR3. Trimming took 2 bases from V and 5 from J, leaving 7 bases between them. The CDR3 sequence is CAWSKGHNEQFF. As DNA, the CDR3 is TGTGCCTGGAGTAAAGGGCACAATGAGCAGTTCTTC.

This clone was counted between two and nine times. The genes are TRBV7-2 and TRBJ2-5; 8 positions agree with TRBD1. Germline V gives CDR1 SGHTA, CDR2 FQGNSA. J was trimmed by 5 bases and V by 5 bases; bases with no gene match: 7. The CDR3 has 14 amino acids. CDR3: CASSPDRGTETQYF. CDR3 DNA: TGTGCCAGCAGCCCTGACAGGGGAACGGAGACCCAGTACTTC.

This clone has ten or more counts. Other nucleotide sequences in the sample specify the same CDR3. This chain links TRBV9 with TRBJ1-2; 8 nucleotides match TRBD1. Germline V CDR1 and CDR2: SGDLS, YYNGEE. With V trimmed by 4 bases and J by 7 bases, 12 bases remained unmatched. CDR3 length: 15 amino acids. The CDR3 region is CASSPLGQGLSGYTF. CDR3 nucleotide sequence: TGTGCCAGCAGCCCGCTCGGACAGGGTCTCTCTGGCTACACCTTC. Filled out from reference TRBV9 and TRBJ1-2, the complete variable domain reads DSGVTQTPKHLITATGQRVTLRCSPRSGDLSVYWYQQSLDQGLQFLIQYYNGEERAKGNILERFSAQQFPDLHSELNLSSLELGDSALYFCASSPLGQGLSGYTFGSGTRLTVV.

The CDR3 DNA is TGTGCCAGCAGCGCCCAGGGGGCTGGCTATGGCTACACCTTC. It yields the protein CASSAQGAGYGYTF. The J gene is TRBJ1-2, the V gene TRBV9; 8 bases line up with TRBD1. Germline assignment: CDR1 SGDLS and CDR2 YYNGEE. CDR3 length: 14 residues. V dropped 3 bases and J dropped 4; count of bases not matched to a gene: 5.

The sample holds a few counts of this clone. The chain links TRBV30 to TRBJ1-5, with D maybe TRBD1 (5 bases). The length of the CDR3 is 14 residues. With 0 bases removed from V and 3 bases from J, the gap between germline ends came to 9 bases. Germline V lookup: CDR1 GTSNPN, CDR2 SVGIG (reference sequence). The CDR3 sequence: CAWSVGADNQPQHF. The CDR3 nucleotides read TGTGCCTGGAGTGTCGGGGCAGACAATCAGCCCCAGCATTTT.

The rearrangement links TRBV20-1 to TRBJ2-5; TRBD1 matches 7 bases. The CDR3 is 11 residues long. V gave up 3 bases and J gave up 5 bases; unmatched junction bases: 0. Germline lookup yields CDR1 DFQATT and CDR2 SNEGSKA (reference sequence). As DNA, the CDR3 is TGCAGTGCTAGGACAGGGGAGACCCAGTACTTC. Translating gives CSARTGETQYF.

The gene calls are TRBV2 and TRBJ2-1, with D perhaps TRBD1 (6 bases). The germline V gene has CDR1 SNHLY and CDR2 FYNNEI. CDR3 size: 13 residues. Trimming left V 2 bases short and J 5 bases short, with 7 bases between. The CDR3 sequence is CASSERQDNEQFF. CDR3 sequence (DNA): TGTGCCAGCAGTGAAAGACAGGACAATGAGCAGTTCTTC.

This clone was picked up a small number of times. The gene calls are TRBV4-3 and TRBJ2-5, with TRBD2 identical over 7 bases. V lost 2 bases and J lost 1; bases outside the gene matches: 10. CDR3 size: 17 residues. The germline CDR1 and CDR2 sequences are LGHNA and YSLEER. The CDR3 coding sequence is TGCGCCAGCAGCCAACCACGTGGGAGGGTATGCCAAGAGACCCAGTACTTC. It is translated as CASSQPRGRVCQETQYF.

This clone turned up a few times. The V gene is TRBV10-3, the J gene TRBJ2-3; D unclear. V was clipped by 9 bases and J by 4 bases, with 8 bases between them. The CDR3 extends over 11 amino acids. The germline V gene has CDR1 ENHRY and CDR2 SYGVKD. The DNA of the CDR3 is TGTGCCATTCGGAACGCAGATACGCAGTATTTT. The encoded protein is CAIRNADTQYF.

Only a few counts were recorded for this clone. The CDR3 sequence is CASSFGEGETQYF. The CDR3 DNA reads as TGCGCCAGCAGCTTCGGGGAGGGGGAGACCCAGTACTTC. This chain links TRBV5-1 with TRBJ2-5, with 7 nucleotides matching TRBD2. Looked up from germline, CDR1 is SGHRS and CDR2 is YFSETQ. CDR3 size: 13 residues. Trimming cost V 2 bases and J 5 bases; bases outside gene matches: 3.

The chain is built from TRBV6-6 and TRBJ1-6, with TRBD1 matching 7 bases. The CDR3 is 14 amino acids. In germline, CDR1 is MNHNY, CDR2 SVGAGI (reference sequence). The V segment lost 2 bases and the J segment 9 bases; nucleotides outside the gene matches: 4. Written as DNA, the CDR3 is TGTGCCAGCAGTTACAACGACAGGGCTTCACCCCTCCACTTT. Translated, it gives CASSYNDRASPLHF.

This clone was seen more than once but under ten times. As DNA, the CDR3 is TGTGCCAGTAGTATCCAAAGAGATACGCAGTATTTT. Its protein is CASSIQRDTQYF. The chain couples TRBV19 to TRBJ2-3; D is unresolved. This CDR3 spans 12 amino acids. CDR1 and CDR2 from the germline V gene are LNHDA and SQIVND (reference sequence). The germline V and J ends were trimmed by 3 bases and 5 bases, with 6 bases remaining between them.

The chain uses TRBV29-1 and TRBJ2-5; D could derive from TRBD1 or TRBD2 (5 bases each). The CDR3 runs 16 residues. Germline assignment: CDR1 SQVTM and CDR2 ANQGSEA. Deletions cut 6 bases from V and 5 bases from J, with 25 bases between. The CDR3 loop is CSVTRTGRRAGETQYF. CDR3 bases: TGCAGCGTGACTCGCACGGGACGACGCGCCGGGGAGACCCAGTACTTC.